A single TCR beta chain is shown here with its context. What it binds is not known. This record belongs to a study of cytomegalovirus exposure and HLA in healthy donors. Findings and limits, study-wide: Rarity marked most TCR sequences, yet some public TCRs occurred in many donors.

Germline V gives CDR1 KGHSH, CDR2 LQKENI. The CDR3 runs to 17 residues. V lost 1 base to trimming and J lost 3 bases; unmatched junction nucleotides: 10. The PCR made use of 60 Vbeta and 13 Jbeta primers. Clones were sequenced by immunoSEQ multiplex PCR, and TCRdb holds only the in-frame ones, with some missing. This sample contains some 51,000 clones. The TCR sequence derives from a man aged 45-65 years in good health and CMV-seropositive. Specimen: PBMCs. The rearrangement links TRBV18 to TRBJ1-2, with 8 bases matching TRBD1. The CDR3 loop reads CASSPLGSQGAHYGYTF. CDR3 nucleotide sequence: TGTGCCAGCTCACCACTAGGTTCGCAGGGGGCCCACTATGGCTACACCTTC.